The sequence of this TCR beta chain was determined in a study of T cell repertoires in cytomegalovirus infection. Points on this clonotype: The antigen remains unidentified.

V shed 4 bases and J 6 bases; nucleotides not matched to a gene: 10. The V gene's germline CDR1 is SGHDN and CDR2 FVKESK. The CDR3 covers 16 residues. TCRdb used MiXCR to reprocess the reads, holding one entry per CDR3 protein. The data contain roughly 340,000 distinct CDR3 sequences, around 29% of them singletons. The receptor comes from a human donor in good health (CMV status not recorded). Some clones in this sample may be carry-over from other donors' samples. The sample was cultured PBMCs, taken from culture after CMV antigen stimulation. The rearrangement joins TRBV14 to TRBJ2-1, with 9 bases lining up with TRBD1. CDR3 bases: TGTGCCAGCAGCCTTCGACCGGGACAGGGCAGCAATGAGCAGTTCTTC. Residues: CASSLRPGQGSNEQFF.